This T cell receptor beta chain emerged from a study of Tregs in tolerant kidney transplant recipients. Overall study: Recipients received nonmyeloablative bone marrow transplants from related graft donors, with transient mixed chimerism. Findings and caveats of the study: Changing PCR primers prevented nucleotide comparison between some patients' samples. Donor-specific Treg expansion exceeded global Treg expansion in tolerant patients, suggesting antigen drive.

Data came from immunoSEQ multiplex PCR; TCRdb stores just in-frame clones and leaves some out. Of 98,000 or so clones in the sample, 90% were seen once. CD4+CD25+CD127- Tregs, CD4+CD25- non-Tregs, CD4 and CD8 cells were sorted. Trimming took off 5 bases at V and 6 bases at J, with 14 bases between the two ends. CDR1 and CDR2 from the germline V gene are SGHNT and YENEEA. This CDR3 contains 13 residues. As to this clone: Antigen: not known.

The receptor was derived from a human donor who received a combined kidney and bone marrow transplant. The chain links TRBV11-3 to TRBJ2-7, with D possibly matching TRBD1 (6 bases). This specimen consisted of CD4+ T cells from blood, obtained before the transplant. The CDR3 nucleotides are TGTGCCAGCAGCCTCCAGGGGTTTGGCGAGCAGTACTTC. Protein sequence: CASSLQGFGEQYF.